Shown below are 20 T cell receptor beta chains from a single sample sequenced in a study of control samples from healthy donors and cancer patients. This table comes from immunoSEQ multiplex PCR, and its TCRdb copy is limited to in-frame clones, with some not included. Found here are roughly 200,000 clones, about 91% of them singletons; the top ten hold less than 2%. What was sequenced was blood. All receptors derive from a man under 40 in good health.

This chain links TRBV9 with TRBJ2-2, with 8 bases lining up with TRBD1. The CDR3 has 15 residues. The trim removed 5 bases at V and 3 bases at J, leaving 6 bases unmatched. Germline-derived CDR1 and CDR2 are SGDLS and YYNGEE. The CDR3 sequence: CASRLGTGDTGELFF. The CDR3 DNA is TGTGCCAGCAGACTCGGGACAGGCGACACCGGGGAGCTGTTTTTT.

The V gene is TRBV2, the J gene TRBJ2-1; D may be TRBD2 (7 bases). Trimming took off 9 bases at V and 0 bases at J, with 15 bases between the two ends. The CDR3 runs to 15 residues. In germline, CDR1 is SNHLY, CDR2 FYNNEI. CDR3 DNA: TGTGCCAGTGGGGGGGCAGGGAGCTCCTACAATGAGCAGTTCTTC. This encodes CASGGAGSSYNEQFF. The entire variable domain, with the rest obtained from reference TRBV2 and TRBJ2-1, is as follows: EPEVTQTPSHQVTQMGQEVILRCVPISNHLYFYWYRQILGQKVEFLVSFYNNEISEKSEIFDDQFSVERPDGSNFTLKIRSTKLEDSAMYFCASGGAGSSYNEQFFGPGTRLTVL.

The chain uses TRBV28 and TRBJ1-1; maybe TRBD1 (6 bases). CDR3 size: 12 residues. Trimming shortened V by 3 bases and J by 8 bases, and 10 bases separated the two germline ends. Per the germline V gene, CDR1 is MDHEN and CDR2 is SYDVKM. CDR3 amino acids: CASSLNRVEAFF. CDR3 sequence (DNA): TGTGCCAGCAGTTTGAACAGGGTAGAAGCTTTCTTT. Full variable domain (remainder filled in from reference TRBV28 and TRBJ1-1): DVKVTQSSRYLVKRTGEKVFLECVQDMDHENMFWYRQDPGLGLRLIYFSYDVKMKEKGDIPEGYSVSREKKERFSLILESASTNQTSMYLCASSLNRVEAFFGQGTRLTVV.

The chain recombines TRBV2 with TRBJ2-3, with D possibly called TRBD1 or TRBD2 (5 bases each). Germline V gene lookup returns CDR1 SNHLY and CDR2 FYNNEI. V lost 10 bases to trimming and J lost 1 base, with 15 bases between them. The CDR3 length is 14 residues. The DNA of the CDR3 is TGTGCCACCGGTAGGGACGGGGGCACAGATACGCAGTATTTT. Encoded protein: CATGRDGGTDTQYF.

The gene calls are TRBV15 and TRBJ1-1; 9 bases are a match to TRBD1. The ends lost 6 bases at V and 7 bases at J; junction bases unmatched: 9. Per the germline V gene, CDR1 is LNHNV and CDR2 is YYDKDF (reference sequence). The CDR3 is made up of 14 amino acids. In DNA, the CDR3 is TGTGCCACCAGTTTAGGAACAGGGGGCTATGAAGCTTTCTTT. It is translated as CATSLGTGGYEAFF.

The chain recombines TRBV12-3 or TRBV12-4 with TRBJ1-2; no clear D gene. CDR3 length: 13 amino acids. Trimming removed 5 bases from V and 4 bases from J, with 11 bases in between. CDR3 region: CASSPENLYGYTF. CDR3 sequence (DNA): TGTGCCAGCAGTCCGGAGAACCTCTATGGCTACACCTTC.

This clone appeared a single time. The chain has TRBV5-6 and TRBJ1-2; D unresolved. V lost 6 bases and J 1 base, leaving 16 bases between the germline ends. The CDR3 contains 15 residues. Germline-derived CDR1 and CDR2 are SGHDT and YYEEEE. The CDR3 DNA is TGTGCCAGCACCTATGCCTCCCGAATTAACTATGGCTACACCTTC. Its translation: CASTYASRINYGYTF.

The chain is built from TRBV2 and TRBJ1-5; a possible D gene is TRBD1 (5 bases). The ends were cut back, 6 bases at V and 3 bases at J, with 18 bases in the middle. From germline, CDR1 is SNHLY and CDR2 FYNNEI. This CDR3 comprises 16 residues. CDR3 protein: CASSLGREGHNQPQHF. In DNA form, the CDR3 reads TGTGCCAGCAGCCTCGGGCGGGAGGGGCACAATCAGCCCCAGCATTTT.

V gene TRBV3-1 (or the pseudogene TRBV3-2) combines with J gene TRBJ1-1; TRBD1 is a possible D gene (6 bases). Trimming cost V 3 bases and J 3 bases, with 17 bases left between them. This CDR3 region has 16 residues. CDR1 and CDR2 from the germline V gene are LGHDT and YNNKEL (reference sequence). CDR3: CASSHLGGVGDTEAFF. The CDR3 region has the DNA TGTGCCAGCAGCCACCTAGGGGGGGTGGGGGACACTGAAGCTTTCTTT.

The rearrangement joins TRBV19 to TRBJ1-5; 11 bases agree with TRBD1. The J segment lost 2 bases and the V segment lost 5 bases, leaving 11 bases of the junction unmatched. The germline gives CDR1 LNHDA, CDR2 SQIVND (reference sequence). There are 18 residues in the CDR3. This CDR3 is CASSGDWTGGIGNQPQHF. The CDR3 DNA sequence: TGTGCCAGTAGTGGAGACTGGACAGGGGGCATTGGCAATCAGCCCCAGCATTTT.

The genes are TRBV12-3 or TRBV12-4 and TRBJ1-6; TRBD1 matches at 10 bases. The V and J ends lost 7 bases and 10 bases, in that order; junction bases with no gene match: 4. The CDR3 is 13 residues long. CDR3 region: CASTGQGKSPLHF. As DNA, the CDR3 is TGTGCCAGCACGGGACAGGGGAAGTCACCCCTCCACTTT.

This chain's CDR3 is CASRPGLAGGHGDTQYF. The CDR3, as DNA: TGCGCCAGCAGGCCAGGACTAGCGGGGGGCCATGGAGATACGCAGTATTTT. The chain joins TRBV10-1 to TRBJ2-3, with 14 nucleotides matching TRBD2. J was trimmed by 5 bases and V by 6 bases; bases with no gene match: 10. Germline CDR1 reads WNHNN; CDR2 reads SYGVQD (reference sequence). The CDR3 covers 17 residues.

This clone was recorded only once. The V call is TRBV24-1, the J call TRBJ2-1, with 9 bases identical to TRBD1. Germline trimming cut 4 bases from V and 7 bases from J; bases unmatched to any gene: 7. Germline V gives CDR1 KGHDR, CDR2 SFDVKD. This CDR3 comprises 15 residues. The CDR3 loop is CATSETGTGMNEQFF. Written as DNA, the CDR3 is TGTGCCACCAGTGAAACCGGGACAGGGATGAATGAGCAGTTCTTC.

The chain uses TRBV2 and TRBJ1-5; no firm D call. The CDR3 is 14 amino acids. The germline V gene encodes CDR1 SNHLY and CDR2 FYNNEI. With 3 bases removed from V and 3 bases from J, the gap between germline ends came to 9 bases. This CDR3 is CASSDSRNNQPQHF. DNA for the CDR3: TGTGCCAGCAGTGACTCGCGGAACAATCAGCCCCAGCATTTT.

The chain is built from TRBV6-5 and TRBJ1-1; no clear D gene. The CDR3 loop spans 11 amino acids. From germline, CDR1 is MNHEY and CDR2 SVGAGI. V was trimmed by 7 bases and J by 5 bases, leaving 8 bases between them. CDR3 region: CASIKGTEAFF. The DNA of the CDR3 is TGTGCCAGCATTAAAGGGACTGAAGCTTTCTTT.

The rearrangement joins TRBV5-6 to TRBJ2-1; 9 positions match TRBD2. The CDR3 contains 17 residues. Germline CDR1 SGHDT, CDR2 YYEEEE. J gave up 0 bases and V 3 bases, and 7 bases lay outside the gene matches. CDR3 DNA sequence: TGTGCCAGCAGCTCATACTTTAGCGGGAGCTCCTACAATGAGCAGTTCTTC. This sequence encodes CASSSYFSGSSYNEQFF.

The chain joins TRBV18 to TRBJ1-4; no clear D. With 1 base removed from V and 3 bases from J, the gap between germline ends came to 3 bases. Per germline, CDR1 KGHSH and CDR2 LQKENI. The CDR3 length is 13 residues. CDR3 amino acids: CASSPRPNEKLFF. In DNA, the CDR3 is TGTGCCAGCTCACCACGACCTAATGAAAAACTGTTTTTT.

The chain uses TRBV5-1 and TRBJ2-3; weak D call: TRBD2 (6 bases). CDR1 is SGHRS and CDR2 is YFSETQ in the germline V gene. This CDR3 has 16 residues. V was cut by 0 bases and J by 6 bases, with 17 bases left in between. CDR3 region: CASSLVGGEMGDTQYF. The CDR3 DNA follows: TGCGCCAGCAGCTTGGTGGGCGGGGAGATGGGCGATACGCAGTATTTT. Drawing the rest from reference TRBV5-1 and TRBJ2-3, the complete variable domain is KAGVTQTPRYLIKTRGQQVTLSCSPISGHRSVSWYQQTPGQGLQFLFEYFSETQRNKGNFPGRFSGRQFSNSRSEMNVSTLELGDSALYLCASSLVGGEMGDTQYFGPGTRLTVL.

The V gene is TRBV4-1, the J gene TRBJ1-5; 8 bases are shared with TRBD1. J lost 6 bases, V lost 0 bases, and 7 bases had no gene match. Per the germline V gene, CDR1 is MGHRA and CDR2 is YSYEKL. The CDR3 runs to 16 residues. In nucleotides, the CDR3 is TGCGCCAGCAGCCAAGATCAGGGGGCTAACGGTCAGCCCCAGCATTTT. This translates into CASSQDQGANGQPQHF.

This clone was picked up a small number of times. V gene TRBV3-1 (or the pseudogene TRBV3-2) combines with J gene TRBJ1-5; D remains unclear. The germline gives CDR1 LGHDT, CDR2 YNNKEL (reference sequence). CDR3 size: 14 residues. V was cut by 3 bases and J by 1 base, with 7 bases left in between. The CDR3 DNA reads as TGTGCCAGCAGCCAGCACGACAGCAATCAGCCCCAGCATTTT. Translation gives CASSQHDSNQPQHF.